This passage covers 10 T cell receptor beta chains from one sample sequenced in a study of T cell responses to AZD1222 COVID-19 vaccine (dated by TCRdb to about 2021). The library was generated by the immunoSEQ multiplex PCR assay. This immuneACCESS table, as held by TCRdb, lists in-frame sequences with V and J called but not all clones. Of the missing ones, under half trace to an unresolved V gene in checked studies; the others have no known cause. Across this sample there are roughly 120,000 clones, with about 94% seen only once. The biggest ten clones account for approximately 2.8% of the sample. The time point label for this specimen denotes: about 28 days (+/-7) after the second vaccine dose. This material consisted of peripheral blood, taken 28 days after the second AZD1222 dose. The receptors were sampled from an adult who received the AZD1222 COVID-19 vaccine.

The genes are TRBV3-1 (or the pseudogene TRBV3-2) and TRBJ1-5; no reliable D call. The CDR3 sequence is 14 residues long. The V gene's germline CDR1 is LGHDT and CDR2 YNNKEL (reference sequence). V was shortened by 4 bases and J by 5 bases, with 12 bases between the two germline ends. In nucleotides, the CDR3 is TGTGCCAGCAGCCGGGGAGTTGGGGATCAGCCCCAGCATTTT. It encodes CASSRGVGDQPQHF.

The chain combines TRBV11-2 with TRBJ1-2, with D perhaps matching TRBD1 (5 bases). The germline V gene encodes CDR1 SGHAT and CDR2 FQNNGV. CDR3 length equals 14 residues. Trimming took 1 base from V and 8 from J, leaving 14 bases between them. The DNA of the CDR3 is TGTGCCAGCAGCTTAGGGGTTTCAGGGATCGGCTACACCTTC. It codes for CASSLGVSGIGYTF.

The genes are TRBV11-2 and TRBJ2-7; D is ambiguous. CDR3 size: 11 residues. CDR1 and CDR2 from the germline V gene are SGHAT and FQNNGV. The ends were cut back, 5 bases at V and 6 bases at J, with 8 bases in the middle. CDR3 protein: CASSPSTEQYF. In nucleotides, the CDR3 is TGTGCCAGCAGCCCGAGCACCGAGCAGTACTTC.

This clone came up once. This rearrangement joins TRBV30 to TRBJ1-2, with D possibly TRBD1 on 5 matching bases. The V gene's germline CDR1 is GTSNPN and CDR2 SVGIG (reference sequence). CDR3 length equals 16 residues. V shed 3 bases and J shed 0 bases, with 17 bases lying between them. The CDR3 region is CAWRVGAGWTNYGYTF. Written as DNA, the CDR3 is TGTGCCTGGAGGGTCGGGGCGGGGTGGACTAACTATGGCTACACCTTC.

This chain connects TRBV30 to TRBJ1-1; perhaps TRBD1 as D (6 bases). The CDR3 sequence is 17 residues long. V lost 3 bases, J lost 2 bases, and 22 bases lay in between. Germline loops: CDR1 GTSNPN, CDR2 SVGIG (reference sequence). The DNA for the CDR3 is TGTGCCTGGAGCTGGGGGGCAGGCCGAAGGAAAAACACTGAAGCTTTCTTT. Translation gives CAWSWGAGRRKNTEAFF.

The chain couples TRBV2 to TRBJ2-4; either TRBD1 or TRBD2 may supply D (5 bases each). Trimming stripped 2 bases from V and 7 bases from J, with 21 bases between. The CDR3 length is 17 residues. CDR1 and CDR2 from the germline V gene are SNHLY and FYNNEI. The CDR3 sequence is CASSEQGYGVGWNIQYF. DNA for the CDR3: TGTGCCAGCAGTGAACAGGGTTACGGGGTAGGTTGGAACATTCAGTACTTC.

The chain uses TRBV3-1 (or the pseudogene TRBV3-2) and TRBJ1-2, with D perhaps matching TRBD1 (6 bases). This CDR3 spans 18 amino acids. Germline-derived CDR1 and CDR2 are LGHDT and YNNKEL (reference sequence). V lost 2 bases and J 8 bases, leaving 27 bases between the germline ends. DNA of the CDR3: TGTGCCAGCAGCCAATGGGATTTAGGCATACGGGGGCCCTTAGGCTACACCTTC. Protein sequence: CASSQWDLGIRGPLGYTF.

The gene calls are TRBV10-3 and TRBJ2-5, with 8 bases that match TRBD2. This CDR3 region has 13 residues. CDR1 and CDR2 from the germline V gene are ENHRY and SYGVKD. With 5 bases clipped from V and 5 bases from J, the junction kept 4 bases outside the gene matches. The CDR3 sequence: CAISSGRSETQYF. CDR3 nucleotide sequence: TGTGCCATCAGTAGCGGGAGAAGTGAGACCCAGTACTTC.

A single count supports this clone. The chain joins TRBV6-2 or TRBV6-3 to TRBJ2-4, with 8 positions matching TRBD1. V lost 2 bases to trimming and J lost 14 bases; unmatched junction nucleotides: 5. Per the germline V gene, CDR1 is MNHEY and CDR2 is SVGEGT. The CDR3 has 12 residues. CDR3: CASSYPDRVKYF. The DNA for the CDR3 is TGTGCCAGCAGTTACCCGGACAGGGTGAAGTACTTC.

The gene calls are TRBV27 and TRBJ2-1, with TRBD2 matching over 11 bases. Germline loops: CDR1 MNHEY, CDR2 SMNVEV (reference sequence). J lost 7 bases, V lost 6 bases, and 11 bases had no gene match. The CDR3 consists of 16 residues. The CDR3 here is CASRTSSGGSKNEQFF. The DNA of the CDR3 is TGTGCCAGCAGAACTTCTAGCGGGGGGTCGAAGAATGAGCAGTTCTTC.